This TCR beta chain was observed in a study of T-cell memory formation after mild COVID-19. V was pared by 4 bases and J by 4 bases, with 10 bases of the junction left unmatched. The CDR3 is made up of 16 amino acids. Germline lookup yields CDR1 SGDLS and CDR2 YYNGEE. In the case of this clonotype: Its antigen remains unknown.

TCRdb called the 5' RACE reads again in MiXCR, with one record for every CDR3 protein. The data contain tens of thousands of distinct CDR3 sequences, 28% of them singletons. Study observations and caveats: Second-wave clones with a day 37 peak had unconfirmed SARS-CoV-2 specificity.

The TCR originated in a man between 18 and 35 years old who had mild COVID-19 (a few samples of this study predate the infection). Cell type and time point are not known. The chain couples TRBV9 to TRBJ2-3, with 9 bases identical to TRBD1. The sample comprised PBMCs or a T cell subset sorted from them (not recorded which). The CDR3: CASSSRTGEVADTQYF. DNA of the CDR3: TGTGCCAGCAGCTCCCGGACAGGGGAAGTTGCAGATACGCAGTATTTT.